The 22 T cell receptor beta chains below all came from one sample that was sequenced in a study of blood T cell repertoires in COVID-19. Profiled with immunoSEQ multiplex PCR; TCRdb holds only in-frame clones, not every one. The sample contains over 70,000 clones, 80% of which appear only once. The sequenced sample consisted of peripheral blood. These receptors all come from a woman older than 75 with acute or convalescent COVID-19.

The CDR3 DNA sequence: TGTGCCAGCAGCTTAGTCTTTCGGGGTGACTCCTACGAGCAGTACTTC. Residues: CASSLVFRGDSYEQYF. J is TRBJ2-7 and V is TRBV7-8; a possible D gene is TRBD2 (5 bases). This CDR3 has 16 residues. V was pared by 1 base and J by 0 bases, with 13 bases between. The germline CDR1 and CDR2 sequences are SGHVS and FQNEAQ.

This chain uses TRBV7-2 with TRBJ2-2; 16 bases map to TRBD2. This CDR3 comprises 18 residues. Trimming at V came to 5 bases and at J to 7 bases, leaving 10 bases not matched to a gene. The germline gives CDR1 SGHTA, CDR2 FQGNSA. Here the CDR3 DNA reads TGTGCCAGCAGCCCACAGGGACTAGCGGGAGGGCCAGGCGGGGAGCTGTTTTTT. Translated: CASSPQGLAGGPGGELFF.

The count of this clone is one. This CDR3 is CASSQERLGLAGGVETQYF. CDR3 DNA: TGCGCCAGCAGCCAAGAAAGGTTGGGACTAGCGGGAGGAGTGGAGACCCAGTACTTC. The chain has TRBV4-1 and TRBJ2-5, with 15 bases that match TRBD2. This CDR3 has 19 residues. The V segment lost 0 bases and the J segment 5 bases; nucleotides outside the gene matches: 10. Germline CDR1 MGHRA, CDR2 YSYEKL.

The chain is built from TRBV6-5 and TRBJ1-5; D unclear. This CDR3 has 14 amino acids. Trimming removed 8 bases at V and 1 base at J, with 12 bases between. Germline V gene data show CDR1 as MNHEY and CDR2 as SVGAGI. In nucleotides, the CDR3 is TGTGCCAGCCGAAAAAGCGGGAGCAATCAGCCCCAGCATTTT. Residues: CASRKSGSNQPQHF.

The J gene is TRBJ1-4, the V gene TRBV5-4, with 8 bases lining up with TRBD1. CDR1 and CDR2 from the germline V gene are SGHNT and YYREEE (reference sequence). V lost 4 bases, J lost 7 bases, and 6 bases stayed unmatched. This CDR3 contains 14 residues. This CDR3 is CASSLETGAEKLFF. The CDR3 nucleotides read TGTGCCAGCAGCCTAGAGACAGGGGCTGAAAAACTGTTTTTT.

This clone was counted a few times. The CDR3 nucleotides are TGTGCCAGCAGCCACGGAAGGAGGTCACCCCTCCACTTT. This gives the protein CASSHGRRSPLHF. V is TRBV3-1 (or the pseudogene TRBV3-2) and J is TRBJ1-6; D uncertain. The ends were cut back, 3 bases at V and 10 bases at J, with 10 bases in the middle. The CDR3 contains 13 residues. Per the germline V gene, CDR1 is LGHDT and CDR2 is YNNKEL (reference sequence).

This clone turned up a few times. The chain uses TRBV2 and TRBJ1-1; D is undetermined. The CDR3 is made up of 13 amino acids. V lost 4 bases and J lost 1, with 7 bases in between. Germline values: CDR1 SNHLY, CDR2 FYNNEI. CDR3 sequence reads: CASSVETNTEAFF. The DNA for the CDR3 is TGTGCCAGCAGTGTGGAGACGAACACTGAAGCTTTCTTT.

J is TRBJ1-6 and V is TRBV14, with 7 bases aligning to TRBD1. The germline V gene encodes CDR1 SGHDN and CDR2 FVKESK. The junction had 6 bases not matched to a gene; V was cut back by 1 base and J by 6 bases. The CDR3 is 16 amino acids. The CDR3 reads CASSQVGGTANSPLHF. In DNA form, the CDR3 reads TGTGCCAGCAGCCAAGTAGGAGGGACAGCTAATTCACCCCTCCACTTT.

V and J are TRBV2 and TRBJ2-7; 7 bases agree with TRBD1. The CDR3 extends over 15 amino acids. Germline loops: CDR1 SNHLY, CDR2 FYNNEI. Losses at the gene ends were 8 bases for V and 0 bases for J; bases not matched to a gene: 10. The CDR3 sequence: CASLFSRDSSYEQYF. DNA of the CDR3: TGTGCCAGCCTTTTCTCCCGGGACAGCTCCTACGAGCAGTACTTC.

This chain uses TRBV27 with TRBJ2-3, with 8 bases lining up with TRBD2. Germline V lookup: CDR1 MNHEY, CDR2 SMNVEV (reference sequence). Germline trimming cut 6 bases from V and 2 bases from J; bases unmatched to any gene: 10. The CDR3 sequence is 16 residues long. CDR3 residues: CASSQYSGGATDTQYF. The DNA of the CDR3 is TGTGCCAGCAGCCAATATTCCGGGGGGGCCACAGATACGCAGTATTTT.

V gene TRBV12-3 or TRBV12-4 combines with J gene TRBJ2-3; D remains ambiguous. This CDR3 region has 13 residues. Trimming took off 6 bases at V and 0 bases at J, with 7 bases between the two ends. The CDR3 bases are TGTGCCAGCAGCCGCGTAAGCACAGATACGCAGTATTTT. This sequence encodes CASSRVSTDTQYF.

This chain joins TRBV9 and TRBJ2-1; TRBD1 agrees at 7 bases. V trimming: 0 bases; J trimming: 3 bases; junction bases outside the gene matches: 3. CDR1 is SGDLS, CDR2 YYNGEE, per germline. The CDR3 totals 15 residues. As DNA, the CDR3 is TGTGCCAGCAGCGTAGAGTACAGGGGCTACAATGAGCAGTTCTTC. Amino acid sequence: CASSVEYRGYNEQFF.

The V and J genes are TRBV7-9 and TRBJ2-5, with a tentative D call TRBD1 (5 bases). The germline V gene encodes CDR1 SEHNR and CDR2 FQNEAQ (reference sequence). Trimming took off 8 bases at V and 5 bases at J, with 24 bases between the two ends. The CDR3 contains 16 residues. As DNA, the CDR3 is TGTGCCAGCCTCCCGAGAGAGATTAGGGGAAGGGAGACCCAGTACTTC. Its translation: CASLPREIRGRETQYF.

This rearrangement joins TRBV18 to TRBJ1-2; tentative D call: TRBD1 (6 bases). Germline values: CDR1 KGHSH, CDR2 LQKENI. Deletions cut 2 bases from V and 4 bases from J, with 8 bases between. The CDR3 is made up of 13 amino acids. The CDR3 DNA follows: TGTGCCAGCTCACCAGGCAGGGGCTATGGCTACACCTTC. Its translation is CASSPGRGYGYTF.

This CDR3 is CASRTSGRRTDTQYF. The CDR3 DNA is TGTGCCAGCAGGACTAGCGGCAGACGCACAGATACGCAGTATTTT. V and J are TRBV27 and TRBJ2-3; 9 positions match TRBD2. Germline V gene sequence: CDR1 MNHEY, CDR2 SMNVEV (reference sequence). The CDR3 extends over 15 amino acids. V dropped 6 bases and J dropped 1; count of bases not matched to a gene: 5.

The chain combines TRBV5-8 with TRBJ1-6; 10 bases match TRBD1. V was pared by 4 bases and J by 5 bases, with 6 bases of the junction left unmatched. The CDR3 consists of 16 residues. Germline CDR1 SGHTS, CDR2 YDEGEE. CDR3: CASSRTGGGNNSPLHF. The CDR3, as DNA: TGTGCCAGCAGCCGGACAGGGGGTGGTAATAATTCACCCCTCCACTTT.

The chain is built from TRBV6-5 and TRBJ1-4; D gene uncertain. This CDR3 has 14 amino acids. Germline CDR1 reads MNHEY; CDR2 reads SVGAGI. V dropped 6 bases and J dropped 8 bases, with 16 bases sitting between them. The CDR3 DNA reads TGTGCCAGCAGGTTGGGCACCCTCGGAGAAAAACTGTTTTTT. The encoded protein is CASRLGTLGEKLFF.

The rearrangement uses TRBV5-6 and TRBJ2-1; D is possibly TRBD1 (5 bases). CDR1 is SGHDT, CDR2 YYEEEE, per germline. V lost 0 bases and J lost 1, with 11 bases in between. The CDR3 runs 16 residues. The CDR3 is CASSLGVRVSYNEQFF. The DNA of the CDR3 is TGTGCCAGCAGCTTGGGGGTCAGGGTATCCTACAATGAGCAGTTCTTC.

The V call is TRBV11-2, the J call TRBJ2-1, with 11 bases identical to TRBD2. The CDR3 extends over 15 amino acids. Germline values: CDR1 SGHAT, CDR2 FQNNGV. V was clipped by 4 bases and J by 8 bases; unmatched bases: 7. CDR3 residues: CASSSLAGGRDEQFF. CDR3 coding DNA: TGTGCCAGCAGCTCCTTAGCGGGAGGGCGGGATGAGCAGTTCTTC.

This chain uses TRBV2 with TRBJ2-5; 9 bases match TRBD2. CDR1 and CDR2 (germline): SNHLY, FYNNEI. The CDR3 totals 15 residues. The V and J ends lost 6 bases and 1 base, in that order; junction bases with no gene match: 6. The CDR3 DNA sequence: TGTGCCAGCAGATTGGGCGGGGGGGCCCAAGAGACCCAGTACTTC. Translated, it gives CASRLGGGAQETQYF.

The chain uses TRBV6-5 and TRBJ2-7; D is perhaps TRBD1 (5 bases). The length of the CDR3 is 13 residues. The germline V and J ends were trimmed by 7 bases and 0 bases, with 10 bases remaining between them. Germline V lookup: CDR1 MNHEY, CDR2 SVGAGI. The CDR3 protein is CASTTGVSYEQYF. CDR3 DNA: TGTGCCAGCACCACAGGTGTCTCCTACGAGCAGTACTTC.

This clone was picked up a small number of times. The chain recombines TRBV5-1 with TRBJ2-3, with 7 bases aligning to TRBD1. After removal of 4 bases from V and 4 bases from J, the junction contained 3 bases not matched to a gene. The CDR3 is 13 residues long. The germline CDR1 and CDR2 sequences are SGHRS and YFSETQ. Written as DNA, the CDR3 is TGCGCCAGCAGCGAGCAGGGGGCAGATACGCAGTATTTT. Amino acid sequence: CASSEQGADTQYF.